This T cell receptor (beta chain) derives from a study of breast tumors, draining lymph nodes, adjacent tissues. Notes on the study in general: Luminal-like breast cancer showed significantly higher tumor–nontumor repertoire similarity than basal-like. Tumors had less TCR diversity than lymph nodes, more than nontumor tissue. The data were judged consistent with most tumor T cells coming from lymph node and expanding in tumor. That most tumor T cells come from lymph nodes remained unproven.

The lymph nodes were axillary draining lymph nodes from breast cancer patients. The table lists this clonotype with many counts. As yet, its antigen is unknown. TCRdb re-derived calls from the multiplex PCR reads in MiXCR, one entry per CDR3 protein. The sample holds over 150,000 distinct CDR3 sequences; approximately 33% are singletons and the top ten take approximately 4.3%. With V trimmed by 4 bases and J by 7 bases, 19 bases remained unmatched. This CDR3 is built from 19 residues. Germline assignment: CDR1 LGHNA and CDR2 YNFKEQ. This sequence originates from a female donor with breast cancer. Some clones in this sample may be carry-over from other donors' samples. The sequenced sample consisted of axillary lymph node tissue. The rearrangement links TRBV4-2 to TRBJ2-2; 9 bases are shared with TRBD1. CDR3 in amino acids: CASSPSYLGTGKRGGELFF. The CDR3 DNA sequence: TGTGCCAGCAGCCCGTCCTACTTAGGGACAGGGAAAAGAGGCGGGGAGCTGTTTTTT.